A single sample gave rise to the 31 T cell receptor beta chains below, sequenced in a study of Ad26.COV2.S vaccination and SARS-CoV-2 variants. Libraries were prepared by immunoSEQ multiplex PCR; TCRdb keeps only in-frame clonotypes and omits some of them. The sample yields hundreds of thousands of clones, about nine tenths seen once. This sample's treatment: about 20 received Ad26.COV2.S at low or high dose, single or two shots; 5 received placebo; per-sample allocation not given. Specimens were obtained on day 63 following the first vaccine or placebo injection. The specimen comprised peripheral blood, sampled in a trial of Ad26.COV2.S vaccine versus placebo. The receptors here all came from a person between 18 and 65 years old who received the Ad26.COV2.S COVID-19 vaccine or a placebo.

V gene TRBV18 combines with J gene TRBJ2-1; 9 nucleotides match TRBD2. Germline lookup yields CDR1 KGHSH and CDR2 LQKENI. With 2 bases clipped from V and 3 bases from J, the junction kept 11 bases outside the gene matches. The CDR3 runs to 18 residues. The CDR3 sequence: CASSPNIAGAPYYNEQFF. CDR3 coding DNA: TGTGCCAGCTCACCAAATATAGCGGGGGCCCCATACTACAATGAGCAGTTCTTC.

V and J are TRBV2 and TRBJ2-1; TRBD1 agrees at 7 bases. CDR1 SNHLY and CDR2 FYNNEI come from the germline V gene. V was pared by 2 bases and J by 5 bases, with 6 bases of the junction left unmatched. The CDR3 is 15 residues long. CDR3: CASSEPGQVDNEQFF. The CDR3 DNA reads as TGTGCCAGCAGTGAACCCGGACAGGTTGACAATGAGCAGTTCTTC.

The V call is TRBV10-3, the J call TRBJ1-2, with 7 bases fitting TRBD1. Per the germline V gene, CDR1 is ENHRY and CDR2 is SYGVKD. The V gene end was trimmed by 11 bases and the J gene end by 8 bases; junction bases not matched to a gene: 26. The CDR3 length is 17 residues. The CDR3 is CAPLGRCRGWRHLGYTF. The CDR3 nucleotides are TGTGCCCCCCTGGGCAGGTGCAGGGGGTGGCGTCATTTAGGCTACACCTTC.

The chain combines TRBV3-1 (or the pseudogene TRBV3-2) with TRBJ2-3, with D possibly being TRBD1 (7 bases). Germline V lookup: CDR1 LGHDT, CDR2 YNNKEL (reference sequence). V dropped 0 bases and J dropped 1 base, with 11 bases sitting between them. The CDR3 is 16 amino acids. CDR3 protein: CASSQDRGAGTDTQYF. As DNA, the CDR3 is TGTGCCAGCAGCCAAGACAGGGGGGCTGGCACAGATACGCAGTATTTT.

DNA for the CDR3: TGTGCCAGCAGTCTAGGACAGGGGAACACTGAAGCTTTCTTT. Protein product: CASSLGQGNTEAFF. This chain connects TRBV6-5 to TRBJ1-1; 8 positions match TRBD1. CDR1 and CDR2 (germline): MNHEY, SVGAGI. CDR3 length equals 14 residues. J lost 1 base, V lost 5 bases, and 3 bases had no gene match.

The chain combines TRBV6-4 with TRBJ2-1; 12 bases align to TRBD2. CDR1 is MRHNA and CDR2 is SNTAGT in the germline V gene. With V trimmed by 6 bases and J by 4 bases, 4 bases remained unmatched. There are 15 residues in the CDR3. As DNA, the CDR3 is TGTGCCAGCAGCCGACTAGCGGGGGCATACAATGAGCAGTTCTTC. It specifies CASSRLAGAYNEQFF.

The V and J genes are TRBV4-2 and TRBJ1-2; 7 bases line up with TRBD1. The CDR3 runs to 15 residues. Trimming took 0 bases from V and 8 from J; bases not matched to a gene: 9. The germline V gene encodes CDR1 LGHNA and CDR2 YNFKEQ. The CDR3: CASSQDEGAGRGYTF. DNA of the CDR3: TGTGCCAGCAGCCAAGATGAGGGGGCGGGAAGAGGCTACACCTTC.

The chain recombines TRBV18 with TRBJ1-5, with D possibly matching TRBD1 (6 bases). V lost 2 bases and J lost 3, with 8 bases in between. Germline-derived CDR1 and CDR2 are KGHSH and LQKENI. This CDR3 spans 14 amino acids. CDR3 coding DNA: TGTGCCAGCTCACCAAGACAGGTCAATCAGCCCCAGCATTTT. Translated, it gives CASSPRQVNQPQHF. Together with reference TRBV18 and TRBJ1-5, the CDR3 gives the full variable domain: NAGVMQNPRHLVRRRGQEARLRCSPMKGHSHVYWYRQLPEEGLKFMVYLQKENIIDESGMPKERFSAEFPKEGPSILRIQQVVRGDSAAYFCASSPRQVNQPQHFGDGTRLSIL.

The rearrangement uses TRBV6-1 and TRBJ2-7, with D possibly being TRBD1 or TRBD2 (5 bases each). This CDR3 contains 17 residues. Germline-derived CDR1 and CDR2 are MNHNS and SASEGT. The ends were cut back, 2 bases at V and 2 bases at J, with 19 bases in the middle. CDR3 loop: CASSEMSGPFGAYEQYF. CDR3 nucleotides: TGTGCCAGCAGTGAAATGTCGGGACCCTTCGGGGCCTACGAGCAGTACTTC.

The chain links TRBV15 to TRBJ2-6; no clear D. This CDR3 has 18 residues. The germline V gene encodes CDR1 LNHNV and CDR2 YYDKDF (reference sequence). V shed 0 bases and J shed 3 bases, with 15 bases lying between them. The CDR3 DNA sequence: TGTGCCACCAGCAGAGACCTAAGCCTGGGGTTTGGGGCCAACGTCCTGACTTTC. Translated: CATSRDLSLGFGANVLTF.

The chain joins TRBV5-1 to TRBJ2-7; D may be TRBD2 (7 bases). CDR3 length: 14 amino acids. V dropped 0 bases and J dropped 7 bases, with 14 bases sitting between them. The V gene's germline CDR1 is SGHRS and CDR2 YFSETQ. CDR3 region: CASSLDREGGEQYF. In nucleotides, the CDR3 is TGCGCCAGCAGCTTGGACAGGGAGGGTGGGGAGCAGTACTTC. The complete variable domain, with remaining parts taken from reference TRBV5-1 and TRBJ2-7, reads KAGVTQTPRYLIKTRGQQVTLSCSPISGHRSVSWYQQTPGQGLQFLFEYFSETQRNKGNFPGRFSGRQFSNSRSEMNVSTLELGDSALYLCASSLDREGGEQYFGPGTRLTVT.

The CDR3 region has the DNA TGTGCCAGCAGCCCGGATCATAGCACTGAAGCTTTCTTT. Its translation: CASSPDHSTEAFF. The chain links TRBV3-1 (or the pseudogene TRBV3-2) to TRBJ1-1, with D unclear. The length of the CDR3 is 13 residues. Germline V gives CDR1 LGHDT, CDR2 YNNKEL (reference sequence). The V end lost 4 bases, the J end lost 4 bases, and 10 bases lay between the germline ends.

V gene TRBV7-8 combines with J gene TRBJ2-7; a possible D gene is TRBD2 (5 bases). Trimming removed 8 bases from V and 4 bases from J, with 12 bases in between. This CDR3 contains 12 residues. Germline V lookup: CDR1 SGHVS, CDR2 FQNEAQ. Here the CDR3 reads CASHTAGYEQYF. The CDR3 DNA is TGTGCCAGCCACACGGCGGGTTACGAGCAGTACTTC.

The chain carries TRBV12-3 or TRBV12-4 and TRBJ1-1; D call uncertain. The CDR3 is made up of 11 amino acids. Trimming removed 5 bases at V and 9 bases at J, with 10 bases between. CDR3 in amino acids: CASSNSGKAFF. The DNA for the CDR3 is TGTGCCAGCAGTAATTCAGGAAAAGCTTTCTTT.

The CDR3 sequence: CASSLGTGGASTGELFF. CDR3 nucleotide sequence: TGCGCCAGCAGCTTGGGGACAGGGGGCGCATCCACCGGGGAGCTGTTTTTT. The chain combines TRBV5-1 with TRBJ2-2; 11 positions agree with TRBD1. After removal of 0 bases from V and 4 bases from J, the junction contained 5 bases not matched to a gene. This CDR3 has 17 amino acids. Germline V gene lookup returns CDR1 SGHRS and CDR2 YFSETQ.

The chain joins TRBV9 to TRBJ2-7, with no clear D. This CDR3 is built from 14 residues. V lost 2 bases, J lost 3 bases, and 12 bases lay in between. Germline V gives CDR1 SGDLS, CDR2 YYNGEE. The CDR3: CASSVTAPDYEQYF. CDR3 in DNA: TGTGCCAGCAGCGTGACCGCACCGGACTACGAGCAGTACTTC.

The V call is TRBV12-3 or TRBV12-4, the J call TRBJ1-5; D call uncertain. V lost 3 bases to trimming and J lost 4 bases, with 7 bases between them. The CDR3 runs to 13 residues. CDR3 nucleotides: TGTGCCAGCAGTTTGTCGGTAAATCAGCCCCAGCATTTT. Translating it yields CASSLSVNQPQHF.

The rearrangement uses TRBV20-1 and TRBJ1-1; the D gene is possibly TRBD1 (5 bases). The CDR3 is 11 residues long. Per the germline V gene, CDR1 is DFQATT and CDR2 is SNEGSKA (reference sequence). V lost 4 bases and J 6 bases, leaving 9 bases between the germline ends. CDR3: CSATKQAEAFF. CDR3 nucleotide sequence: TGCAGTGCTACGAAACAGGCTGAAGCTTTCTTT.

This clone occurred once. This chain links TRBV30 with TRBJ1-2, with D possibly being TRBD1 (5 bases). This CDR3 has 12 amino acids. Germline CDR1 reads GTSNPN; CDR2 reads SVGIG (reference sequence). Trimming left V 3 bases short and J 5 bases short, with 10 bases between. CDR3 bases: TGTGCCTGGAGCGGGGGGAGTTATGGCTACACCTTC. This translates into CAWSGGSYGYTF.

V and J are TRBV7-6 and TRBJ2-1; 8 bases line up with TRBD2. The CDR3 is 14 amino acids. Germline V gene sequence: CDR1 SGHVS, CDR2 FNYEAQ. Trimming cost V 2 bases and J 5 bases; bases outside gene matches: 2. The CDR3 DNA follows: TGTGCCAGCAGCTTAATGGGACTAGACAATGAGCAGTTCTTC. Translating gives CASSLMGLDNEQFF.

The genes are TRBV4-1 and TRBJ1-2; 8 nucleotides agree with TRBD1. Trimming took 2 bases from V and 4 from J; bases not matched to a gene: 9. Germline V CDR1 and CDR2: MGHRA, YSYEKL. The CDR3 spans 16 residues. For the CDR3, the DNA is TGCGCCAGCAGCCAATCCCTCACCGGGACAGGCTATGGCTACACCTTC. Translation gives CASSQSLTGTGYGYTF.

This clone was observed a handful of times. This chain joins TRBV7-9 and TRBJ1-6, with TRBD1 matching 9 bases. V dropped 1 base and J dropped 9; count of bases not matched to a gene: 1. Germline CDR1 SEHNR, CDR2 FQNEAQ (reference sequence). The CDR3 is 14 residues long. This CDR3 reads CASSLGQGVSPLHF. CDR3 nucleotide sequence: TGTGCCAGCAGCTTAGGACAGGGGGTTTCACCCCTCCACTTT. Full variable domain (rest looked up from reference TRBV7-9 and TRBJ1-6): DTGVSQNPRHKITKRGQNVTFRCDPISEHNRLYWYRQTLGQGPEFLTYFQNEAQLEKSRLLSDRFSAERPKGSFSTLEIQRTEQGDSAMYLCASSLGQGVSPLHFGNGTRLTVT.

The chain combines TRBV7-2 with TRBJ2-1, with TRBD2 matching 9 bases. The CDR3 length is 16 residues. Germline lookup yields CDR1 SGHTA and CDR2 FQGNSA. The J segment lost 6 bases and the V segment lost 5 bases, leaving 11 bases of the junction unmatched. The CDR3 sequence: CASSTAGGFAANEQFF. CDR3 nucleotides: TGTGCCAGCAGCACAGCGGGGGGCTTTGCTGCCAATGAGCAGTTCTTC.

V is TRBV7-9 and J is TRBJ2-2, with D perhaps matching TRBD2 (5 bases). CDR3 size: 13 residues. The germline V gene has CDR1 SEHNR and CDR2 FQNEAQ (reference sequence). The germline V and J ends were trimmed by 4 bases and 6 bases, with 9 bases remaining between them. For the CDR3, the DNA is TGTGCCAGCAGCTCCCGTAGCGCCGGGGAGCTGTTTTTT. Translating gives CASSSRSAGELFF. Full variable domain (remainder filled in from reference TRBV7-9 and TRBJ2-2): DTGVSQNPRHKITKRGQNVTFRCDPISEHNRLYWYRQTLGQGPEFLTYFQNEAQLEKSRLLSDRFSAERPKGSFSTLEIQRTEQGDSAMYLCASSSRSAGELFFGEGSRLTVL.

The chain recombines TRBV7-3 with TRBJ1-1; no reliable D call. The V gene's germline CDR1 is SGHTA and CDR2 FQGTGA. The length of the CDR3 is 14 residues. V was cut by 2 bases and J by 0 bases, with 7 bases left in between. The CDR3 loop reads CASSLGTLNTEAFF. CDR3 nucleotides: TGTGCCAGCAGCTTAGGTACCTTGAACACTGAAGCTTTCTTT.

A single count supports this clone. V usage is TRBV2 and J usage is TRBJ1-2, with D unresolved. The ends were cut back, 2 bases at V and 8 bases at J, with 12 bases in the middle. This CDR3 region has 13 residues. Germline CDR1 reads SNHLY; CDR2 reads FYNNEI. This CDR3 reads CASSELGRLGYTF. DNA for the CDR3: TGTGCCAGCAGTGAATTAGGTCGGTTGGGCTACACCTTC.

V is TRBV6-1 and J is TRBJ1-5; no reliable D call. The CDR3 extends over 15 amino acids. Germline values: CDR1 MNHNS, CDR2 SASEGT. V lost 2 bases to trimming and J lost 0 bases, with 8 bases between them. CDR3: CASSEKGYSNQPQHF. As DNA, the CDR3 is TGTGCCAGCAGTGAAAAAGGGTATAGCAATCAGCCCCAGCATTTT.

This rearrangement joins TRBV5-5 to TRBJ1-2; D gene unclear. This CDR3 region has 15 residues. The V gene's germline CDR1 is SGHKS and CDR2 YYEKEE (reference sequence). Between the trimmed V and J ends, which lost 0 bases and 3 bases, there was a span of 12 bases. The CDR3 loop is CASSLEGRTDYGYTF. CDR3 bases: TGTGCCAGCAGCTTGGAAGGGAGGACGGACTATGGCTACACCTTC.

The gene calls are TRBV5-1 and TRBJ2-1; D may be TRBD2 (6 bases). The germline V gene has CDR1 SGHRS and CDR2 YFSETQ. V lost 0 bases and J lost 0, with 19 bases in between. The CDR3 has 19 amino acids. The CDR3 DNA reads TGCGCCAGCAGCTTGGAGCAGATTGCGGGGTTGAGCTCCTACAATGAGCAGTTCTTC. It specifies CASSLEQIAGLSSYNEQFF.

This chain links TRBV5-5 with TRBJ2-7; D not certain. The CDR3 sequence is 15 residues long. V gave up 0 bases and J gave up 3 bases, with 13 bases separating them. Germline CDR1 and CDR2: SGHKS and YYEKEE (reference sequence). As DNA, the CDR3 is TGTGCCAGCAGCTTGGATCTGGATCAGGACTACGAGCAGTACTTC. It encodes CASSLDLDQDYEQYF.

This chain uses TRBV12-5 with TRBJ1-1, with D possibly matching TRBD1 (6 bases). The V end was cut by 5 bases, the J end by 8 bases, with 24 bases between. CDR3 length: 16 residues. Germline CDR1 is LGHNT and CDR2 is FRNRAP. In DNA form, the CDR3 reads TGTGCTAGTGGTGGTAAACCCGACAGGTCCCTTAGGGAAGCTTTCTTT. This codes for CASGGKPDRSLREAFF.